The T cell receptor beta chain described here comes from a study of blood T cell repertoires in COVID-19. The CDR3 runs to 12 residues. The germline V gene has CDR1 MNHNY and CDR2 SVGAGI (reference sequence). V lost 2 bases, J lost 5 bases, and 7 bases lay in between. The assay was immunoSEQ multiplex PCR, and TCRdb's table has in-frame clones only and misses some. The profile shows about 360,000 clones, about 80% of them singletons. The sequencing sample was made of peripheral blood. V gene TRBV6-6 combines with J gene TRBJ2-7, with a tentative D call TRBD1 (5 bases). This sequence originates from a human donor with acute or convalescent COVID-19. The donor label of this sample is uncertain. CDR3 sequence (DNA): TGTGCCAGCAGTTACACCAGGGACGAGCAGTACTTC. Translating it yields CASSYTRDEQYF.